The 18 T cell receptor beta chains below all came from one sample that was sequenced in a study of CD8 T cells in Susac syndrome. RNA amounts of about 0.5 to 1 ug underwent reverse transcription with random hexamers. MiXCR, applied by TCRdb to the immunoSEQ multiplex PCR reads, yields one record per CDR3 protein. The data contain 150,000 to 180,000 distinct CDR3 sequences, just under 95% of them seen just once; the ten biggest clones take up 0.2% to 0.25%. Sequencing was carried out using CD8+ T cells from PBMCs. The receptors originated from a human donor with multiple sclerosis.

The chain joins TRBV29-1 to TRBJ1-2; possibly TRBD1 for D (6 bases). Trimming took 3 bases from V and 5 from J, leaving 13 bases between them. This CDR3 has 13 residues. CDR1 and CDR2 from the germline V gene are SQVTM and ANQGSEA. CDR3 residues: CSVEDRTLYGYTF. Here the CDR3 DNA reads TGCAGCGTTGAGGACAGAACCCTTTATGGCTACACCTTC. The whole variable domain, filled in from reference TRBV29-1 and TRBJ1-2, reads SAVISQKPSRDICQRGTSLTIQCQVDSQVTMMFWYRQQPGQSLTLIATANQGSEATYESGFVIDKFPISRPNLTFSTLTVSNMSPEDSSIYLCSVEDRTLYGYTFGSGTRLTVV.

This sequence joins TRBV5-1 and TRBJ2-5, with D perhaps TRBD2 (5 bases). The V end was cut by 2 bases, the J end by 1 base, with 21 bases between. Germline V gives CDR1 SGHRS, CDR2 YFSETQ. CDR3 length equals 18 residues. CDR3 sequence reads: CASSFTTPSRTAQETQYF. The DNA of the CDR3 is TGCGCCAGCAGCTTTACCACCCCGTCACGGACTGCCCAAGAGACCCAGTACTTC.

The V gene is TRBV25-1, the J gene TRBJ2-2; D uncertain. The CDR3 has 11 residues. The germline CDR1 and CDR2 sequences are MGHDK and SYGVNS. V was clipped by 6 bases and J by 3 bases, with 2 bases between them. CDR3 nucleotides: TGTGCCAGCAGGGACACCGGGGAGCTGTTTTTT. Its translation: CASRDTGELFF.

V is TRBV14 and J is TRBJ2-4; D may be TRBD1 (6 bases). The CDR3 runs 15 residues. The V gene's germline CDR1 is SGHDN and CDR2 FVKESK. V lost 1 base and J 0 bases, leaving 7 bases between the germline ends. Here the CDR3 reads CASSQVRGAKNIQYF. In nucleotides, the CDR3 is TGTGCCAGCAGCCAAGTCAGGGGAGCCAAAAACATTCAGTACTTC.

The CDR3 DNA is TGCAGTGCTAGAGATTCCCTCTCCGAGGAGACCCAGTACTTC. Translation: CSARDSLSEETQYF. V gene TRBV20-1 combines with J gene TRBJ2-5; D is uncertain. The CDR3 consists of 14 residues. V was trimmed by 0 bases and J by 5 bases, leaving 13 bases between them. Germline V gene sequence: CDR1 DFQATT, CDR2 SNEGSKA (reference sequence).

The chain couples TRBV2 to TRBJ2-3, with D possibly matching TRBD2 (5 bases). The CDR3 runs 13 residues. CDR1 and CDR2 (germline): SNHLY, FYNNEI. V was shortened by 6 bases and J by 6 bases, with 13 bases between the two germline ends. The CDR3 DNA reads TGTGCCAGCAGGGACCCACCGGGGGATACGCAGTATTTT. Translated: CASRDPPGDTQYF. The whole variable domain, filled in from reference TRBV2 and TRBJ2-3, reads EPEVTQTPSHQVTQMGQEVILRCVPISNHLYFYWYRQILGQKVEFLVSFYNNEISEKSEIFDDQFSVERPDGSNFTLKIRSTKLEDSAMYFCASRDPPGDTQYFGPGTRLTVL.

The chain couples TRBV7-2 to TRBJ1-1; D unclear. The CDR3 sequence is 12 residues long. The germline gives CDR1 SGHTA, CDR2 FQGNSA. The V gene lost 2 bases and the J gene lost 5 bases, with 6 bases spanning the gap. The DNA for the CDR3 is TGTGCCAGCAGCTTACCGGGGACTGAAGCTTTCTTT. Amino acid sequence: CASSLPGTEAFF.

This chain connects TRBV20-1 to TRBJ2-1, with TRBD2 as a possible D gene (7 bases). This CDR3 is 14 amino acids long. Trimming left V 1 base short and J 8 bases short, with 15 bases between. Germline V gene sequence: CDR1 DFQATT, CDR2 SNEGSKA (reference sequence). The CDR3 loop reads CSARVGGAWDEQFF. The CDR3 nucleotides are TGCAGTGCTAGAGTAGGGGGGGCCTGGGATGAGCAGTTCTTC.

The V and J genes are TRBV12-3 or TRBV12-4 and TRBJ2-7; no firm D call. CDR3 length equals 13 residues. V lost 5 bases and J lost 2, with 10 bases in between. In DNA form, the CDR3 reads TGTGCCAGCAGTCCCAGACAAGCCTACGAGCAGTACTTC. This translates into CASSPRQAYEQYF.

V is TRBV15 and J is TRBJ2-2; D is unresolved. Germline loops: CDR1 LNHNV, CDR2 YYDKDF (reference sequence). V was pared by 5 bases and J by 2 bases, with 9 bases between. There are 14 residues in the CDR3. CDR3 amino acids: CATSLSVNTGELFF. In nucleotides, the CDR3 is TGTGCCACCAGCTTAAGTGTAAACACCGGGGAGCTGTTTTTT.

The CDR3: CASSYDGQGAYNEQFF. The CDR3 bases are TGTGCCAGCAGCTACGATGGACAGGGCGCCTACAATGAGCAGTTCTTC. This rearrangement joins TRBV28 to TRBJ2-1; TRBD1 aligns across 8 bases. Unmatched junction bases numbered 9, after V lost 6 bases and J lost 2 bases. The CDR3 covers 16 residues. Germline loops: CDR1 MDHEN, CDR2 SYDVKM.

Only one count was recorded for this clonotype. The V and J genes are TRBV12-3 or TRBV12-4 and TRBJ1-2; possible D gene TRBD1, 6 bases. Trimming removed 6 bases at V and 0 bases at J, with 20 bases between. The CDR3 is 17 residues long. The CDR3 bases are TGTGCCAGCAGCCTACAGGGACGGCCCCTCTCTAACTATGGCTACACCTTC. Translating gives CASSLQGRPLSNYGYTF.

The genes are TRBV10-3 and TRBJ2-3, with TRBD1 matching 11 bases. V dropped 0 bases and J dropped 4; count of bases not matched to a gene: 3. The CDR3 is made up of 16 amino acids. Germline V lookup: CDR1 ENHRY, CDR2 SYGVKD. The CDR3 DNA reads TGTGCCATCAGTGAGTCGCCGGGACAGGGGGCAGATACGCAGTATTTT. Encoded protein: CAISESPGQGADTQYF.

This clonotype was seen only once. The chain links TRBV20-1 to TRBJ2-7; maybe TRBD1 (6 bases). The V gene lost 5 bases and the J gene lost 2 bases, with 19 bases spanning the gap. Germline CDR1 is DFQATT and CDR2 is SNEGSKA (reference sequence). This CDR3 comprises 15 residues. The DNA for the CDR3 is TGCAGTGCTGCCGTCAGGGGCCGCCAGGCCTACGAGCAGTACTTC. Residues: CSAAVRGRQAYEQYF.

The rearrangement links TRBV13 to TRBJ2-7, with TRBD1 identical over 7 bases. The CDR3 extends over 13 amino acids. CDR1 and CDR2 from the germline V gene are PRHDT and FYEKMQ (reference sequence). V dropped 8 bases and J dropped 7; count of bases not matched to a gene: 11. CDR3 loop: CASHASEGAEQYF. CDR3 in DNA: TGTGCCAGCCATGCTTCAGAGGGGGCTGAGCAGTACTTC.

The gene calls are TRBV15 and TRBJ1-2; D is ambiguous. Germline V lookup: CDR1 LNHNV, CDR2 YYDKDF (reference sequence). The CDR3 spans 15 residues. Trimming removed 5 bases at V and 3 bases at J, with 16 bases between. The CDR3 spells CATSSSSLAYYGYTF. The CDR3 nucleotides read TGTGCCACCAGCTCCTCCTCGCTGGCCTACTATGGCTACACCTTC.

V gene TRBV9 combines with J gene TRBJ1-2; 9 nucleotides align to TRBD1. V lost 4 bases, J lost 2 bases, and 12 bases stayed unmatched. Germline V gene lookup returns CDR1 SGDLS and CDR2 YYNGEE. This CDR3 contains 17 residues. Here the CDR3 DNA reads TGTGCCAGCAGCTCCCGCCGGGACAGGGACGACAACTATGGCTACACCTTC. Translated, it gives CASSSRRDRDDNYGYTF.

This clonotype was recorded only once. Relative to the germline gene, one junction end is altered; a read error may explain this. The rearrangement joins TRBV6-2 or TRBV6-3 to TRBJ2-1, with 11 nucleotides matching TRBD2. This CDR3 comprises 14 residues. Per the germline V gene, CDR1 is MNHEY and CDR2 is SVGEGT. CDR3 in amino acids: CAASGGYSSNEQFF. DNA for the CDR3: TGTGCCGCTAGCGGGGGGTATTCCTCCAATGAGCAGTTCTTC.